These 23 T cell receptor beta chains share one sample of origin, sequenced in a study of blood T cell repertoires in COVID-19. The protocol was immunoSEQ multiplex PCR, while the TCRdb copy is restricted to in-frame clones and leaves out a portion. The sample consists of about 150,000 clones, 85% to 90% of them appearing once. The source material was PBMCs or T cells enriched from blood (not recorded which). Receptors were obtained from a woman aged 25 to 45 with acute COVID-19.

The V and J genes are TRBV28 and TRBJ2-2; D is perhaps TRBD2 (6 bases). This CDR3 has 16 amino acids. V shed 2 bases and J shed 5 bases, with 15 bases lying between them. Looked up from germline, CDR1 is MDHEN and CDR2 is SYDVKM. In DNA form, the CDR3 reads TGTGCCAGCAGTTTACCCGGAGGGCCTAGGACCGGGGAGCTGTTTTTT. Amino acids: CASSLPGGPRTGELFF. The entire variable domain, with the rest obtained from reference TRBV28 and TRBJ2-2, is as follows: DVKVTQSSRYLVKRTGEKVFLECVQDMDHENMFWYRQDPGLGLRLIYFSYDVKMKEKGDIPEGYSVSREKKERFSLILESASTNQTSMYLCASSLPGGPRTGELFFGEGSRLTVL.

With respect to this clone: A junction end diverges from the germline sequence, so it may reflect a read error. V is TRBV10-3 and J is TRBJ1-1; 9 nucleotides match TRBD1. CDR3 length equals 13 residues. Germline V gene data show CDR1 as ENHRY and CDR2 as SYGVKD. CDR3 nucleotides: TGTGCCACGACAGGGACAGGGAACGCTGAAGCTTTCTTT. Residues: CATTGTGNAEAFF.

This rearrangement joins TRBV11-1 to TRBJ1-2; TRBD1 is a possible D gene (6 bases). Germline CDR1 reads SGHAT; CDR2 reads FQDESV (reference sequence). The CDR3 is made up of 15 amino acids. The V gene lost 4 bases and the J gene lost 8 bases, with 20 bases spanning the gap. The CDR3 loop reads CASSSQLGQFSGYTF. As DNA, the CDR3 is TGTGCCAGCAGCTCACAACTAGGACAGTTCTCCGGCTACACCTTC.

The chain employs TRBV21-1 and TRBJ2-1; the table's TRBD2 call for D was not verified on the DNA. TRBV21-1 is flagged as a pseudogene. This CDR3 contains 19 residues. The CDR3 region is CASSKAAFRTSGRYNEQFF. DNA of the CDR3: TGTGCCAGCAGCAAAGCCGCCTTTCGGACTAGCGGGAGATACAATGAGCAGTTCTTC.

CDR3 protein: CASTGQGASYEQYF. In DNA, the CDR3 is TGTGCCAGCACCGGACAGGGGGCTTCGTACGAGCAGTACTTC. The rearrangement links TRBV11-2 to TRBJ2-7, with 11 bases that match TRBD1. There are 14 residues in the CDR3. Germline V gives CDR1 SGHAT, CDR2 FQNNGV. The V segment lost 7 bases and the J segment 4 bases; nucleotides outside the gene matches: 6.

This chain joins TRBV2 and TRBJ1-2; perhaps TRBD1 as D (6 bases). V lost 2 bases and J lost 8, with 21 bases in between. This CDR3 is 16 amino acids long. Looked up from germline, CDR1 is SNHLY and CDR2 is FYNNEI. The CDR3, as DNA: TGTGCCAGCAGTGAATTGCGGGTGTGGGGGGGCACCGGCTACACCTTC. Amino acids: CASSELRVWGGTGYTF.

J is TRBJ2-7 and V is TRBV7-2; 7 nucleotides agree with TRBD1. The CDR3 is 16 residues long. The V gene end was trimmed by 1 base and the J gene end by 2 bases; junction bases not matched to a gene: 8. Germline V lookup: CDR1 SGHTA, CDR2 FQGNSA. CDR3 DNA sequence: TGTGCCAGCAGCTTAGTGGTGTGGGGACAGACCTACGAGCAGTACTTC. This sequence encodes CASSLVVWGQTYEQYF. The full variable domain, with the rest looked up from reference TRBV7-2 and TRBJ2-7, is GAGVSQSPSNKVTEKGKDVELRCDPISGHTALYWYRQSLGQGLEFLIYFQGNSAPDKSGLPSDRFSAERTGGSVSTLTIQRTQQEDSAVYLCASSLVVWGQTYEQYFGPGTRLTVT.

This chain uses TRBV11-3 with TRBJ2-2; no definite D call. The CDR3 contains 16 residues. Trimming took off 5 bases at V and 0 bases at J, with 13 bases between the two ends. The V gene's germline CDR1 is SGHNT and CDR2 YENEEA. CDR3 sequence: CASSPPVGPNTGELFF. The CDR3 DNA follows: TGTGCCAGCAGCCCCCCGGTGGGCCCGAACACCGGGGAGCTGTTTTTT.

This chain joins TRBV21-1 and TRBJ2-2; the table gives TRBD2 as D, unverified against the DNA. TRBV21-1 is recorded as a pseudogene. CDR3 length: 15 residues. The CDR3 DNA is TGTGCCAGCAGCACTCGCGCTGGAGTTCCCGGGGAGCTGTTTTTT. Protein: CASSTRAGVPGELFF.

The chain links TRBV7-8 to TRBJ1-5; tentatively, D is TRBD1 (5 bases). This CDR3 has 16 residues. Per germline, CDR1 SGHVS and CDR2 FQNEAQ. V was clipped by 5 bases and J by 5 bases, with 19 bases between them. In nucleotides, the CDR3 is TGTGCCAGCAGCCCCCGGCAAGGGCAGGGATATCAGCCCCAGCATTTT. Amino acid sequence: CASSPRQGQGYQPQHF. Combining the CDR3 with reference TRBV7-8 and TRBJ1-5 gives the whole variable domain GAGVSQSPRYKVAKRGQDVALRCDPISGHVSLFWYQQALGQGPEFLTYFQNEAQLDKSGLPSDRFFAERPEGSVSTLKIQRTQQEDSAVYLCASSPRQGQGYQPQHFGDGTRLSIL.

V usage is TRBV9 and J usage is TRBJ2-1; 10 nucleotides match TRBD2. The V gene end was trimmed by 3 bases and the J gene end by 6 bases; junction bases not matched to a gene: 9. The CDR3 spans 16 residues. The germline gives CDR1 SGDLS, CDR2 YYNGEE. CDR3 nucleotides: TGTGCCAGCAGCGGACCCCCGCTAGCGGGGGCCAATGAGCAGTTCTTC. Protein product: CASSGPPLAGANEQFF.

CDR3 sequence: CASSPTLYSPRAFF. In DNA form, the CDR3 reads TGTGCCAGCAGTCCAACCCTCTACAGTCCCCGGGCTTTCTTT. The chain has TRBV27 and TRBJ1-1; D unresolved. This CDR3 is built from 14 residues. From germline, CDR1 is MNHEY and CDR2 SMNVEV (reference sequence). Trimming left V 5 bases short and J 11 bases short, with 21 bases between.

The CDR3 nucleotides read TGCGCCAGCAGTGAATCGCCCACTAGCACAGATACGCAGTATTTT. Its protein product is CASSESPTSTDTQYF. The chain carries TRBV10-2 and TRBJ2-3, with unresolved D. Germline V gene sequence: CDR1 WSHSY, CDR2 SAAADI. This CDR3 contains 15 residues. Trimming shortened V by 3 bases and J by 0 bases, and 10 bases separated the two germline ends.

The chain couples TRBV5-6 to TRBJ1-3; D remains unclear. Germline lookup yields CDR1 SGHDT and CDR2 YYEEEE. The CDR3 has 17 amino acids. V lost 0 bases and J 0 bases, leaving 13 bases between the germline ends. DNA for the CDR3: TGTGCCAGCAGCTTGGAACTAGGACGGATCTCTGGAAACACCATATATTTT. Its translation is CASSLELGRISGNTIYF.

This clone was observed a single time. The chain has TRBV27 and TRBJ2-2; 12 nucleotides align to TRBD1. CDR1 is MNHEY, CDR2 SMNVEV, per germline (reference sequence). The J segment lost 5 bases and the V segment lost 5 bases, leaving 3 bases of the junction unmatched. The CDR3 sequence is 15 residues long. CDR3 residues: CASSGTGGLTGELFF. In nucleotides, the CDR3 is TGTGCCAGCAGTGGGACAGGGGGCTTAACCGGGGAGCTGTTTTTT.

The V and J genes are TRBV11-2 and TRBJ2-3; 10 bases line up with TRBD2. The V gene's germline CDR1 is SGHAT and CDR2 FQNNGV. The length of the CDR3 is 16 residues. J gave up 3 bases and V 5 bases, and 8 bases lay outside the gene matches. DNA of the CDR3: TGTGCCAGCAGCCCTGTAACTAGCGGGACGACAGATACGCAGTATTTT. Encoded protein: CASSPVTSGTTDTQYF.

This chain links TRBV30 with TRBJ2-7; 7 nucleotides match TRBD1. Germline V gives CDR1 GTSNPN, CDR2 SVGIG (reference sequence). The CDR3 loop spans 14 amino acids. The V gene end was trimmed by 3 bases and the J gene end by 3 bases; junction bases not matched to a gene: 8. For the CDR3, the DNA is TGTGCCTGGAGGGCTACAGGGGCCTACTACGAGCAGTACTTC. It codes for CAWRATGAYYEQYF.

This clone appeared once. V and J are TRBV25-1 and TRBJ2-1, with 10 bases aligning to TRBD2. The germline gives CDR1 MGHDK, CDR2 SYGVNS. J gave up 6 bases and V 1 base, and 9 bases lay outside the gene matches. The CDR3 extends over 17 amino acids. Here the CDR3 reads CASSESRTSGDINEQFF. The CDR3 DNA reads as TGTGCCAGCAGTGAATCCCGGACTAGCGGTGACATCAATGAGCAGTTCTTC.

As DNA, the CDR3 is TGTGCCAGCTCACCACCATCAGAGGGATATGGCTACACCTTC. Residues: CASSPPSEGYGYTF. The J gene is TRBJ1-2, the V gene TRBV18; no firm D call. The CDR3 extends over 14 amino acids. Germline V gene data show CDR1 as KGHSH and CDR2 as LQKENI. V lost 0 bases to trimming and J lost 5 bases, with 10 bases between them.

This chain connects TRBV4-1 to TRBJ2-1, with D perhaps matching TRBD1 (6 bases). V was pared by 1 base and J by 8 bases, with 15 bases between. Germline lookup yields CDR1 MGHRA and CDR2 YSYEKL. The CDR3 totals 15 residues. This CDR3 reads CASSQGGPLGDEQFF. The CDR3 bases are TGCGCCAGCAGCCAAGGGGGGCCACTGGGGGATGAGCAGTTCTTC.

The CDR3 sequence: CASRPGEGYQETQYF. The CDR3 bases are TGTGCCAGCAGGCCAGGGGAGGGGTACCAAGAGACCCAGTACTTC. The gene calls are TRBV7-9 and TRBJ2-5, with a weak D call TRBD2 (7 bases). Trimming left V 6 bases short and J 0 bases short, with 14 bases between. Germline loops: CDR1 SEHNR, CDR2 FQNEAQ (reference sequence). This CDR3 spans 15 amino acids.

This rearrangement joins TRBV7-3 to TRBJ2-2; possible D gene TRBD2, 6 bases. From germline, CDR1 is SGHTA and CDR2 FQGTGA. The ends were cut back, 2 bases at V and 5 bases at J, with 6 bases in the middle. The CDR3 runs to 13 residues. Here the CDR3 reads CASSLGGTGELFF. The CDR3 DNA reads TGTGCCAGCAGCTTAGGAGGGACCGGGGAGCTGTTTTTT.

The chain joins TRBV20-1 to TRBJ2-7; no clear D gene. V lost 0 bases, J lost 4 bases, and 4 bases lay in between. Germline CDR1 is DFQATT and CDR2 is SNEGSKA (reference sequence). The CDR3 totals 11 residues. This CDR3 is CSAREYYEQYF. CDR3 nucleotides: TGCAGTGCTAGAGAGTATTACGAGCAGTACTTC.